This T cell receptor beta chain originates from a study of blood T cells in healthy people across ages. Trimming cost V 2 bases and J 8 bases; bases outside gene matches: 2. This CDR3 has 15 amino acids. From germline, CDR1 is SGHVS and CDR2 FQNEAQ. Alongside a J-beta primer mix, a sample-barcoded 5' primer served in a second PCR lasting about 7 to 12 cycles. MiXCR, applied by TCRdb to the 5' RACE reads, yields one record per CDR3 protein. The sample lists roughly 700,000 distinct CDR3 sequences, more than 20% occurring once. This clonotype was counted many times. These same records also appear under a second study, on T cells of mothers and their children. That investigation notes: Thymic selection molds TCR recombination products alike in related and unrelated pairs.

The rearrangement uses TRBV7-8 and TRBJ2-1; 14 bases map to TRBD2. This TCR derives from a boy aged 10-17 years in good health. The sample consisted of blood. The CDR3 DNA reads TGTGCCAGCAGCTTAATGGGACTAGCGGGAGATGAGCAGTTCTTC. Translated, it gives CASSLMGLAGDEQFF.